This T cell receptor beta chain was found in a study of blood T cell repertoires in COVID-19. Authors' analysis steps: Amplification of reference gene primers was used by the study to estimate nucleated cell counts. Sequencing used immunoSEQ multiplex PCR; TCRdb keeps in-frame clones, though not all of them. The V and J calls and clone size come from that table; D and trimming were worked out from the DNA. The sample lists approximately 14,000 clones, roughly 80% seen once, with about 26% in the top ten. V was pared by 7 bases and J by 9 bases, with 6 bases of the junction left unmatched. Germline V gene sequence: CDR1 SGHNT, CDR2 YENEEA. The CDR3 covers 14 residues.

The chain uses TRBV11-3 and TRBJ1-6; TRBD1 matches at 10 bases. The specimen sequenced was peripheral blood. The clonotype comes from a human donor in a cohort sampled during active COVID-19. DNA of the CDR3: TGTGCCAGCACCTCGACAGGGGGCAGTTCACCCCTCCACTTT. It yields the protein CASTSTGGSSPLHF.